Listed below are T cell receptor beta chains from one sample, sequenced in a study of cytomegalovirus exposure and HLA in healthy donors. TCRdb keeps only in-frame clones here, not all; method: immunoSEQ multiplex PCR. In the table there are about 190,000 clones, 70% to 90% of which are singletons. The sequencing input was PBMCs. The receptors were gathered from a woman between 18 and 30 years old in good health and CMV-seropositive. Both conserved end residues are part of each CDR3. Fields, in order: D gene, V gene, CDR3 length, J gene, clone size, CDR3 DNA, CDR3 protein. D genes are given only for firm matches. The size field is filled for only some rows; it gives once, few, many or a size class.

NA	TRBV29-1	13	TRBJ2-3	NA	TGCAGCGTTCAGGGGTCGAGTACAGATACGCAGTATTTT	CSVQGSSTDTQYF
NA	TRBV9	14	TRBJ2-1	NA	TGTGCCAGCAGCGCCACCGGGACTTCCAATGAGCAGTTCTTC	CASSATGTSNEQFF
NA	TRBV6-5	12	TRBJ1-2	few	TGTGCCCGGAGGGGCAGGGTGGATGGCTACACCTTC	CARRGRVDGYTF
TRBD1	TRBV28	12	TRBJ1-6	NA	TGTGCCGGACAGGGTTCGGGGTCACCCCTCCACTTT	CAGQGSGSPLHF
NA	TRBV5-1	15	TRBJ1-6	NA	TGCGCCAGCAGCTTCGGCCAGGGGAACAATTCACCCCTCCACTTT	CASSFGQGNNSPLHF
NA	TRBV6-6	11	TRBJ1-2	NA	TGTGCCAGCAGCTCAGCCGGGGGCTACACCTTC	CASSSAGGYTF
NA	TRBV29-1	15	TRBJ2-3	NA	TGCAGCGTTGAGGGGGGGGCGCTGAGCATAGATACGCAGTATTTT	CSVEGGALSIDTQYF
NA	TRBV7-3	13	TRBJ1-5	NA	TGTGCCAGCAGCCTTCGGGGAGAGCAGCCCCAGCATTTT	CASSLRGEQPQHF
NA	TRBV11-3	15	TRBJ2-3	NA	TGTGCCAGCAGCTTATTTGCGGGTCGAACGGATACGCAGTATTTT	CASSLFAGRTDTQYF
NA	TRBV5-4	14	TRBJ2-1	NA	TGTGCCAGCAGCTTGGACCGGGGCTACAATGAGCAGTTCTTC	CASSLDRGYNEQFF
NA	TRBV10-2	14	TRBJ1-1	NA	TGCGCCAGCAGAGGTGGGCACACGAACACTGAAGCTTTCTTT	CASRGGHTNTEAFF
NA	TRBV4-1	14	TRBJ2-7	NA	TGCGCCAGCAGCCCGGGACATACAACCTACGAGCAGTACTTC	CASSPGHTTYEQYF
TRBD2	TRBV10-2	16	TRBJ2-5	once	TGCGCCAGCAGTGAACACAGAGCGGGGGCCGAAGAGACCCAGTACTTC	CASSEHRAGAEETQYF
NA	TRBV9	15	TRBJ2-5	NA	TGTGCCAGCAGCGTAGCGTGGACATTGTCAGAGACCCAGTACTTC	CASSVAWTLSETQYF
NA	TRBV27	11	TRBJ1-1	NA	TGTGCCAGCAGCTCAGGGGCAGGAGCTTTCTTT	CASSSGAGAFF
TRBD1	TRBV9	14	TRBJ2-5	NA	TGTGCCAGCAGCAAGACAGGGACGGAGGAGACCCAGTACTTC	CASSKTGTEETQYF
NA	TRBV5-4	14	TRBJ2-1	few	TGTGCCAGCAGCCTAGGGGGGGGCTACAATGAGCAGTTCTTC	CASSLGGGYNEQFF
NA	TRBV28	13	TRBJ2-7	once	TGTGCCAGCAGTTTTGCAGGGCGCTACGAGCAGTACTTC	CASSFAGRYEQYF
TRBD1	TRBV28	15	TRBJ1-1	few	TGTGCCAGCAGTTCGCAAACAGGGGTGAGAGGTGAAGCTTTCTTT	CASSSQTGVRGEAFF
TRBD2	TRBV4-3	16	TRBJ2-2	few	TGCGCCAGCAGCCATAGCCGGGGGGGGGACACCGGGGAGCTGTTTTTT	CASSHSRGGDTGELFF
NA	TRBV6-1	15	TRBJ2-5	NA	TGTGCCAGCACCGGATACCCGGGGACACAAGAGACCCAGTACTTC	CASTGYPGTQETQYF
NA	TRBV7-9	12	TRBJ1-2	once	TGTTCCAGCAGCTTCGGCGGGTATGGCTACACCTTC	CSSSFGGYGYTF
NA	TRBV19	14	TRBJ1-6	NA	TGTGCCAGTAGTATAGGGCAGTTTAATTCACCCCTCCACTTT	CASSIGQFNSPLHF
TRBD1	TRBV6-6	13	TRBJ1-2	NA	TGTGCCAGCTCGGGACAGGGGGAGGCTGGCTACACCTTC	CASSGQGEAGYTF
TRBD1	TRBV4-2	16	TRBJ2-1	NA	TGTGCCAGCAGCATACTCGGGACAGAAAATTACAATGAGCAGTTCTTC	CASSILGTENYNEQFF
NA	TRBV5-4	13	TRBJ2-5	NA	TGTGCCAGCAGCGTACCCCCGGGGGAGACCCAGTACTTC	CASSVPPGETQYF
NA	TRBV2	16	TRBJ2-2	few	TGTGCCAGCAGTGCTACCACCCACGCGGGGACCGGGGAGCTGTTTTTT	CASSATTHAGTGELFF
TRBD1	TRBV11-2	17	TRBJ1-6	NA	TGTGCCAGCAGCTTATGGAGTCGGACAGGACGAAATTCACCCCTCCACTTT	CASSLWSRTGRNSPLHF
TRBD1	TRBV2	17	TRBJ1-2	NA	TGTGCCAGCAGTGCACTAAGAGGACAGGGGGCGCAAAGTGGCTACACCTTC	CASSALRGQGAQSGYTF
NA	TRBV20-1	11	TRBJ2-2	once	TGCAGTGCTAGTAGCGCCGGGGAGCTGTTTTTT	CSASSAGELFF
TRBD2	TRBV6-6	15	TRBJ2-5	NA	TGTGCCAGCCAGCTGGGGACTAGCGGCCAAGAGACCCAGTACTTC	CASQLGTSGQETQYF